The rows below give T cell receptor beta chains drawn from one sample of a study of T cell repertoires in cytomegalovirus infection. TCRdb reprocessed the reads via MiXCR and lists one record per CDR3 protein. The table has approximately 290,000 distinct CDR3 sequences, over 20% seen once. The sequencing sample was made of PBMCs. All receptors derive from a human donor in good health (CMV status not recorded). Some clones in this sample may be carry-over from other donors' samples. CDR3s leave out the opening cysteine and the closing phenylalanine or tryptophan. Size is omitted from some rows. Given values are once, few, many or a class for expanded clones.

TRBJ1-3 NA TRBV7-6 ASSPSYPLGNTIY
TRBJ1-1 NA TRBV4-2 ASSPQTGTPDEAF
TRBJ2-2 many TRBV19 ASSMNGNTGELF
TRBJ2-1 many TRBV7-2 ASSQSPRNEQF
TRBJ2-5 NA TRBV2 ASSATSQGDQETQY
TRBJ2-5 NA TRBV11-2 ASSFRTLRETQY
TRBJ1-5 many TRBV6-2/TRBV6-3 ASRNLNTGQGFNQPQH
TRBJ1-1 NA TRBV6-4 ASKGDRGNTEAF
TRBJ1-2 few TRBV7-2 ASSFLTSYGYT
TRBJ2-7 few TRBV27 ASSPSAGGLNYEQY
TRBJ1-1 many TRBV7-2 ASSLYPNTEAF
TRBJ2-1 once TRBV20-1 SARGEFDSDEQF
TRBJ1-4 NA TRBV2 ASSDGGNEKLF
TRBJ1-5 NA TRBV20-1 SARDPQNSNQPQH
TRBJ1-1 few TRBV28 ASSIKLQGPAF
TRBJ2-3 many TRBV6-5 ASSRHRGLSTDTQY
TRBJ1-2 NA TRBV6-5 ASSSRWGYT
TRBJ1-1 few TRBV5-4 ASSPYRTSEAF
TRBJ1-3 few TRBV29-1 SVEMLSGNTIY
TRBJ1-6 NA TRBV28 ASTLLDSPLH
TRBJ1-5 once TRBV28 ASSLGIPQGRLYSNQPQH
TRBJ1-2 few TRBV29-1 SVPGQGTGGYT
TRBJ1-5 few TRBV19 ASKGQGDQPQH
TRBJ2-7 NA TRBV3-1 ASSQPGPGGQY
TRBJ2-5 NA TRBV12-3/TRBV12-4 ASSSDGQETQY
TRBJ1-5 few TRBV20-1 SARGNQPQH
TRBJ2-7 few TRBV20-1 SAPGQGEYEQY
TRBJ2-1 NA TRBV20-1 SARAGWGSGGQTRIYNEQF
TRBJ1-2 many TRBV28 ASSFSLGGRDGYT
TRBJ2-1 many TRBV6-1 ASSHRISVSGNGINEQF
TRBJ2-5 many TRBV7-6 ASSLVGLGETQY
TRBJ1-5 many TRBV7-2 ASSLAHQPQH
TRBJ2-7 NA TRBV2 ASSEGRTTYEQY
TRBJ1-4 many TRBV7-9 ASSLEWEEKLF
TRBJ2-7 many TRBV7-8 ASSLAGVRYEQY
TRBJ2-1 NA TRBV6-6 ASTRPGQTYNEQF
TRBJ2-7 many TRBV25-1 ASSAPGNKDHEQY
TRBJ2-7 NA TRBV7-6 ASSLQLAGGSYEQY
TRBJ1-3 few TRBV7-2 ASSLDRVTGNTIY
TRBJ2-7 NA TRBV11-2 ASSRPRVWYEQY
TRBJ1-1 NA TRBV11-2 ASSLDRTANAF
TRBJ1-2 NA TRBV7-2 ASSPSSGYGYT
TRBJ2-7 NA TRBV7-6 ASNTGTDYEQY
TRBJ2-1 few TRBV7-3 ASSSQLAGEQF
TRBJ2-2 few TRBV11-3 ASSSGQGGVGELF
TRBJ1-3 NA TRBV6-5 ASSTSGLSASGNTIY
TRBJ1-4 many TRBV7-2 ASSLLGPQTNEKLF
TRBJ1-6 NA TRBV28 ASTRRGSSPYNSPLH
TRBJ2-7 NA TRBV20-1 SARDPSGFSYEQY
TRBJ1-5 few TRBV20-1 SAVTGQNQPQH
TRBJ2-3 NA TRBV7-3 ASSYNRSGGAPDTQY
TRBJ2-1 NA TRBV5-1 ASSFGPGGLDNEQF
TRBJ1-5 NA TRBV27 ASSFPGTGKVGSNQPQH
TRBJ1-6 NA TRBV28 ASSPPRSHSPLH
TRBJ1-2 few TRBV7-9 ASSSGVDGYT
TRBJ2-7 few TRBV12-3/TRBV12-4 ASRAGQAKQY
TRBJ2-3 NA TRBV28 ASSRGLAGVSGRSDTQY
TRBJ1-1 few TRBV2 ASRVADFEAF
TRBJ1-1 NA TRBV19 ASSTGRGNTEAF